This T cell receptor (beta chain) was captured by sequencing in a study of T cell responses to AZD1222 COVID-19 vaccine. To note about this clone: Its antigen is still unknown.

Notes on the study in general: Baseline seropositives among AZD1222 recipients totaled only six. It should be noted that donors were predominantly white British and more often female, and clonal diversity was possibly underestimated. Compared with day 0, the breadth and depth of the Spike-specific TCR repertoire rose significantly after two doses of AZD1222. There were repertoire samples only from the period after the peak T cell response.

CDR1 is MNHEY, CDR2 SVGAGI, per germline. J was trimmed by 8 bases and V by 6 bases; bases with no gene match: 11. This CDR3 region has 15 residues. TCRdb keeps only in-frame clones here, not all; method: immunoSEQ multiplex PCR. The table shows 150,000 to 200,000 clones, with about 87% occurring only once. This sequence was found in an adult in good health. The chain combines TRBV6-5 with TRBJ1-4; TRBD1 matches 8 bases. Material: peripheral blood, obtained on day 0 of MenACWY control vaccination. The CDR3 nucleotides read TGTGCCAGCAGCTTAACCGGGACAGGTGGCGAAAAACTGTTTTTT. Amino acids: CASSLTGTGGEKLFF.